This T cell receptor (beta chain) was retrieved from a study of blood T cell repertoires in COVID-19. This clone was counted at least ten times. Using immunoSEQ multiplex PCR, the repertoire was profiled, and TCRdb retains in-frame clones only, with some absent. The data contain about 280,000 clones, less than 85% of them singletons. Cohorts were determined from participant-reported clinical history. Sequenced sample: PBMCs or T cells enriched from blood (not recorded which). This clonotype was obtained from a woman between 50 and 59 years old who had recovered from COVID-19.

This CDR3 is CASQIQGNTGELFF. As DNA, the CDR3 is TGTGCCAGCCAGATACAGGGGAACACCGGGGAGCTGTTTTTT. This rearrangement joins TRBV19 to TRBJ2-2; possible D gene TRBD1, 6 bases. This CDR3 is built from 14 residues. V was pared by 9 bases and J by 1 base, with 12 bases between. Germline V gene lookup returns CDR1 LNHDA and CDR2 SQIVND (reference sequence).